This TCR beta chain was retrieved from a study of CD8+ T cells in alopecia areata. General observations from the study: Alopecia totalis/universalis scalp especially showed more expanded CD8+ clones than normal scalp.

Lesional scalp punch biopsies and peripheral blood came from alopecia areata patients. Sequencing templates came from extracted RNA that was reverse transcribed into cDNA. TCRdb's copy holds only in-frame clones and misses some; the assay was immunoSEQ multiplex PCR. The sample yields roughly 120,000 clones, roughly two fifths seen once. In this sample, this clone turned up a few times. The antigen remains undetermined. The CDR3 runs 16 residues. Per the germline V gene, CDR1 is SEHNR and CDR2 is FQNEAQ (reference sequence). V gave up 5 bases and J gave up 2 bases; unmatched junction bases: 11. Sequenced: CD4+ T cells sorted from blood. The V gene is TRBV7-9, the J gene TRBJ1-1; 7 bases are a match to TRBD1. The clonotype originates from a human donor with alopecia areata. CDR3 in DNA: TGTGCCAGCAGCCCATACGGCGGGACAGTAAACACTGAAGCTTTCTTT. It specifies CASSPYGGTVNTEAFF.